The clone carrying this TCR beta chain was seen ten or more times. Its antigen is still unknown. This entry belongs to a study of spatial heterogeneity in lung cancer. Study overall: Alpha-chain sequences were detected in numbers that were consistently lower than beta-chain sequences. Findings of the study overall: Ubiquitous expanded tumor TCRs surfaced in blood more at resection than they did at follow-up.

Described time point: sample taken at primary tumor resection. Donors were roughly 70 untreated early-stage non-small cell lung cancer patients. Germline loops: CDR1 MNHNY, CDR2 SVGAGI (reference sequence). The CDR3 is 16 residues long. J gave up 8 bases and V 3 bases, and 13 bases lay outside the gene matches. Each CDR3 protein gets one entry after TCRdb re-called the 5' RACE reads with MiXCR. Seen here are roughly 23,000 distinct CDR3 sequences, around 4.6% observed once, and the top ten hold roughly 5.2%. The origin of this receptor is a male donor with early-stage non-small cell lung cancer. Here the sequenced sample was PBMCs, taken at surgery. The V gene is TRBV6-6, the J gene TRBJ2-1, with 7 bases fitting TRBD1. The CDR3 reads CASSYNRGRGVYEQFF. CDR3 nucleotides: TGTGCCAGCAGTTATAATAGGGGGCGCGGAGTTTATGAGCAGTTCTTC.